A single sample is the source of the 29 T cell receptor beta chains below, sequenced in a study of blood T cell repertoires in COVID-19 (TCRdb year 2020). The method was the immunoSEQ multiplex PCR assay. The table comes from immuneACCESS by way of TCRdb, which keeps in-frame sequences with V and J called. Part of the clones is missing from these tables; in studies checked, under half for an unresolved V gene and the rest for unknown reasons. The sample table shows some 150,000 clones, and over 75% are seen once. The top ten hold roughly 8% of the sample. The sequenced sample consisted of peripheral blood. All receptors come from a woman aged 60-75 years with COVID-19, enrolled during active disease.

This clone was counted a single time. CDR3 in amino acids: CASSPGSGGGEKLFF. CDR3 bases: TGTGCCAGCTCACCGGGTTCGGGAGGCGGTGAAAAACTGTTTTTT. The chain links TRBV18 to TRBJ1-4; D not resolved. The CDR3 is made up of 15 amino acids. The V end was cut by 3 bases, the J end by 7 bases, with 15 bases between. Germline values: CDR1 KGHSH, CDR2 LQKENI.

V and J are TRBV19 and TRBJ1-6; TRBD1 aligns across 8 bases. CDR3 length equals 15 residues. V shed 3 bases and J 7 bases; nucleotides not matched to a gene: 5. The germline V gene has CDR1 LNHDA and CDR2 SQIVND (reference sequence). CDR3 sequence: CASSIAAGGNSPLHF. The CDR3 region has the DNA TGTGCCAGTAGTATCGCGGCAGGGGGCAATTCACCCCTCCACTTT.

The chain joins TRBV29-1 to TRBJ2-3, with TRBD1 identical over 9 bases. Germline CDR1 is SQVTM and CDR2 is ANQGSEA. V dropped 2 bases and J dropped 0; count of bases not matched to a gene: 15. The length of the CDR3 is 19 residues. DNA for the CDR3: TGCAGCGTTGAACCCGTAACAGGGGGCATGGGCACTAGCACAGATACGCAGTATTTT. This gives the protein CSVEPVTGGMGTSTDTQYF.

The rearrangement uses TRBV23-1 and TRBJ1-1, with 8 bases identical to TRBD1. TRBV23-1 belongs to the ORF category, with a function that is uncertain. This CDR3 has 15 amino acids. Germline trimming cut 2 bases from V and 5 bases from J; bases unmatched to any gene: 7. The CDR3: CASSQRTGRITEAFF. The DNA of the CDR3 is TGCGCCAGCAGTCAAAGGACAGGGAGGATTACTGAAGCTTTCTTT.

The chain uses TRBV21-1 and TRBJ1-4; the table's TRBD1 call for D was not verified on the DNA. TRBV21-1 represents a pseudogene. The CDR3 is 19 amino acids. For the CDR3, the DNA is TGTGCCAGCAGCGTTAAGACCGGGACAGGGGGCGAGATTGGTGAAAAACTGTTTTTT. It specifies CASSVKTGTGGEIGEKLFF.

The rearrangement links TRBV7-2 to TRBJ2-1; 10 bases align to TRBD2. This CDR3 spans 17 amino acids. Losses at the gene ends were 2 bases for V and 0 bases for J; bases not matched to a gene: 4. The germline V gene has CDR1 SGHTA and CDR2 FQGNSA. The CDR3 region has the DNA TGTGCCAGCAGCTTACTAAGCGGGGGGGTCTCCTACAATGAGCAGTTCTTC. This translates into CASSLLSGGVSYNEQFF.

This rearrangement joins TRBV9 to TRBJ2-2; TRBD1 matches at 7 bases. Trimming removed 3 bases from V and 4 bases from J; junction bases left unmatched: 6. Germline CDR1 and CDR2: SGDLS and YYNGEE. The CDR3 spans 15 residues. Here the CDR3 DNA reads TGTGCCAGCAGCGAGGGGACAGAAGGCACCGGGGAGCTGTTTTTT. It codes for CASSEGTEGTGELFF.

The chain is built from TRBV9 and TRBJ2-1; perhaps TRBD1 as D (5 bases). V was clipped by 0 bases and J by 0 bases, with 10 bases between them. CDR3 length: 16 residues. Germline CDR1 is SGDLS and CDR2 is YYNGEE. CDR3 nucleotides: TGTGCCAGCAGCGTAGTGAGCACAGGCTCCTACAATGAGCAGTTCTTC. Translated: CASSVVSTGSYNEQFF.

The V gene is TRBV7-9, the J gene TRBJ2-5; no clear D. The CDR3 consists of 12 residues. Looked up from germline, CDR1 is SEHNR and CDR2 is FQNEAQ (reference sequence). V lost 2 bases and J lost 5, with 6 bases in between. For the CDR3, the DNA is TGTGCCAGCAGCTTACTGGAGGAGACCCAGTACTTC. This translates into CASSLLEETQYF.

The chain links TRBV13 to TRBJ2-5; D is unclear. The ends were cut back, 5 bases at V and 4 bases at J, with 11 bases in the middle. The CDR3 has 13 residues. The germline V gene encodes CDR1 PRHDT and CDR2 FYEKMQ (reference sequence). The CDR3 nucleotides read TGTGCCAGCAGCCCATGGCCAGGAGAGACCCAGTACTTC. Translated, it gives CASSPWPGETQYF.

The V and J genes are TRBV11-2 and TRBJ2-7; possible D gene TRBD2, 6 bases. This CDR3 has 14 residues. V lost 6 bases and J 1 base, leaving 13 bases between the germline ends. From germline, CDR1 is SGHAT and CDR2 FQNNGV. Here the CDR3 DNA reads TGTGCCAGCAGGGGACTTGCGTTGTCCTACGAGCAGTACTTC. It encodes CASRGLALSYEQYF.

V is TRBV5-6 and J is TRBJ2-7, with TRBD1 matching 9 bases. CDR1 is SGHDT and CDR2 is YYEEEE in the germline V gene. This CDR3 is 14 amino acids long. With V trimmed by 3 bases and J by 4 bases, 5 bases remained unmatched. CDR3 region: CASSWDRATYEQYF. The CDR3, as DNA: TGTGCCAGCAGCTGGGACAGGGCCACATACGAGCAGTACTTC.

The CDR3 nucleotides are TGCAGCGTAACGAGCGGGACAGGGTCCGCTGAAGCTTTCTTT. Translation: CSVTSGTGSAEAFF. The V call is TRBV29-1, the J call TRBJ1-1, with 9 bases fitting TRBD1. The CDR3 is 14 amino acids. CDR1 and CDR2 from the germline V gene are SQVTM and ANQGSEA. V shed 6 bases, J shed 6 bases, and the junction held 11 bases outside the gene matches.

The V gene is TRBV23-1, the J gene TRBJ2-7, with TRBD1 identical over 8 bases. TRBV23-1 qualifies as an ORF whose function is uncertain. V was clipped by 6 bases and J by 2 bases; unmatched bases: 9. The CDR3 consists of 15 residues. The CDR3 is CASSPPRTGTYEQYF. The CDR3 DNA follows: TGCGCCAGCAGCCCACCCCGGACAGGGACCTACGAGCAGTACTTC.

V is TRBV25-1 and J is TRBJ2-5, with D perhaps matching TRBD1 (5 bases). The CDR3 consists of 14 residues. The V gene lost 5 bases and the J gene lost 5 bases, with 15 bases spanning the gap. CDR1 MGHDK and CDR2 SYGVNS come from the germline V gene. CDR3 in amino acids: CASSNLDREETQYF. The CDR3 DNA sequence: TGTGCCAGCAGTAACCTAGACAGAGAGGAGACCCAGTACTTC.

The CDR3 loop reads CASSMGQDTQETQYF. CDR3 nucleotides: TGTGCCAGTAGCATGGGACAGGACACCCAAGAGACCCAGTACTTC. The chain has TRBV19 and TRBJ2-5, with 8 positions matching TRBD1. CDR3 size: 15 residues. The germline gives CDR1 LNHDA, CDR2 SQIVND (reference sequence). J was trimmed by 1 base and V by 6 bases; bases with no gene match: 7. Looking up the rest from reference TRBV19 and TRBJ2-5 gives the full variable domain: DGGITQSPKYLFRKEGQNVTLSCEQNLNHDAMYWYRQDPGQGLRLIYYSQIVNDFQKGDIAEGYSVSREKKESFPLTVTSAQKNPTAFYLCASSMGQDTQETQYFGPGTRLLVL.

In the case of this clone: The junction does not match germline at one end; this may be a read error. The V call is TRBV5-4, the J call TRBJ2-7, with D possibly being TRBD2 (6 bases). This CDR3 spans 12 amino acids. The germline CDR1 and CDR2 sequences are SGHNT and YYREEE (reference sequence). The CDR3 bases are TGTGCCAGCAGCGCCACCCTCGAAGGGGAGGACTTC. Translation gives CASSATLEGEDF.

The chain combines TRBV10-3 with TRBJ2-3, with 11 bases lining up with TRBD2. Trimming at V came to 2 bases and at J to 4 bases, leaving 11 bases not matched to a gene. This CDR3 has 18 residues. Germline V gives CDR1 ENHRY, CDR2 SYGVKD. This CDR3 reads CAISESTSGGWGADTQYF. Here the CDR3 DNA reads TGTGCCATCAGTGAGAGCACTAGCGGGGGTTGGGGGGCAGATACGCAGTATTTT.

The J gene is TRBJ2-7, the V gene TRBV27, with D maybe TRBD1 (5 bases). The length of the CDR3 is 15 residues. Germline lookup yields CDR1 MNHEY and CDR2 SMNVEV (reference sequence). The V and J ends lost 1 base and 4 bases respectively, with 14 bases between them. CDR3 amino acids: CASSLWGSAWYEQYF. The CDR3 nucleotides read TGTGCCAGCAGTTTATGGGGCAGTGCTTGGTACGAGCAGTACTTC.

The rearrangement joins TRBV30 to TRBJ1-4, with TRBD1 matching over 8 bases. This CDR3 region has 13 residues. CDR1 and CDR2 (germline): GTSNPN, SVGIG (reference sequence). V lost 5 bases to trimming and J lost 7 bases; unmatched junction nucleotides: 6. The CDR3 nucleotides read TGTGCCTGGGGAAGACAGGGGCGTGAAAAACTGTTTTTT. This encodes CAWGRQGREKLFF.

The chain couples TRBV18 to TRBJ2-5; 9 nucleotides align to TRBD1. This CDR3 region has 15 residues. Germline assignment: CDR1 KGHSH and CDR2 LQKENI. The J segment lost 5 bases and the V segment lost 2 bases, leaving 6 bases of the junction unmatched. The CDR3 DNA sequence: TGTGCCAGCTCACCAAACAGGGGGCGCGAGGAGACCCAGTACTTC. Protein sequence: CASSPNRGREETQYF.

The chain couples TRBV7-9 to TRBJ2-3; possibly TRBD1 for D (6 bases). The CDR3 loop spans 13 amino acids. The germline V gene encodes CDR1 SEHNR and CDR2 FQNEAQ (reference sequence). The V end was cut by 5 bases, the J end by 9 bases, with 15 bases between. The CDR3 DNA reads TGTGCCAGCAGCACTGACAGGACTGGAACGCAGTATTTT. Its translation: CASSTDRTGTQYF.

J is TRBJ2-3 and V is TRBV9; 8 bases match TRBD2. The CDR3 is 16 residues long. Trimming took 1 base from V and 3 from J; bases not matched to a gene: 7. The V gene's germline CDR1 is SGDLS and CDR2 YYNGEE. CDR3 protein: CASSVSGGAATDTQYF. The CDR3 region has the DNA TGTGCCAGCAGCGTATCCGGGGGGGCGGCTACAGATACGCAGTATTTT.

The chain recombines TRBV25-1 with TRBJ1-1; TRBD1 is a possible D gene (5 bases). This CDR3 is built from 14 residues. V was trimmed by 0 bases and J by 5 bases, leaving 10 bases between them. CDR1 is MGHDK, CDR2 SYGVNS, per germline. The DNA for the CDR3 is TGTGCCAGCAGTGAATATGGCAGGGCGACTGAAGCTTTCTTT. Its protein product is CASSEYGRATEAFF.

This chain connects TRBV4-2 to TRBJ1-6; TRBD1 agrees at 8 bases. Germline V gene sequence: CDR1 LGHNA, CDR2 YNFKEQ. CDR3 length equals 17 residues. V trimming: 1 base; J trimming: 4 bases; junction bases outside the gene matches: 6. CDR3: CASSQAWQGAYNSPLHF. CDR3 bases: TGTGCCAGCAGCCAAGCCTGGCAGGGGGCTTATAATTCACCCCTCCACTTT.

This rearrangement joins TRBV7-8 to TRBJ1-1; weak D call: TRBD1 (5 bases). CDR3 length equals 14 residues. Germline V lookup: CDR1 SGHVS, CDR2 FQNEAQ. V was clipped by 1 base and J by 5 bases, with 11 bases between them. Written as DNA, the CDR3 is TGTGCCAGCAGCTTAGTCTTCGGGGGAACTGAAGCTTTCTTT. Its translation: CASSLVFGGTEAFF. Filled out from reference TRBV7-8 and TRBJ1-1, the complete variable domain reads GAGVSQSPRYKVAKRGQDVALRCDPISGHVSLFWYQQALGQGPEFLTYFQNEAQLDKSGLPSDRFFAERPEGSVSTLKIQRTQQEDSAVYLCASSLVFGGTEAFFGQGTRLTVV.

This chain links TRBV18 with TRBJ2-3; 8 nucleotides align to TRBD2. V lost 0 bases, J lost 4 bases, and 6 bases stayed unmatched. CDR1 and CDR2 (germline): KGHSH, LQKENI. The CDR3 is 16 residues long. CDR3 protein: CASSPPAGGVADTQYF. Here the CDR3 DNA reads TGTGCCAGCTCACCACCTGCGGGGGGAGTCGCAGATACGCAGTATTTT.

This clone was found once. The chain couples TRBV19 to TRBJ2-3; D perhaps matches TRBD1 (5 bases). Per the germline V gene, CDR1 is LNHDA and CDR2 is SQIVND (reference sequence). The length of the CDR3 is 14 residues. V dropped 6 bases and J dropped 1 base, with 11 bases sitting between them. This chain's CDR3 is CASRQGWGTDTQYF. DNA of the CDR3: TGTGCCAGTAGGCAGGGTTGGGGCACAGATACGCAGTATTTT.

This chain connects TRBV3-1 (or the pseudogene TRBV3-2) to TRBJ1-1; D remains ambiguous. CDR1 is LGHDT and CDR2 is YNNKEL in the germline V gene (reference sequence). With 3 bases removed from V and 2 bases from J, the gap between germline ends came to 7 bases. This CDR3 contains 13 residues. The CDR3 is CASSQGGNTEAFF. Written as DNA, the CDR3 is TGTGCCAGCAGCCAGGGAGGTAACACTGAAGCTTTCTTT.